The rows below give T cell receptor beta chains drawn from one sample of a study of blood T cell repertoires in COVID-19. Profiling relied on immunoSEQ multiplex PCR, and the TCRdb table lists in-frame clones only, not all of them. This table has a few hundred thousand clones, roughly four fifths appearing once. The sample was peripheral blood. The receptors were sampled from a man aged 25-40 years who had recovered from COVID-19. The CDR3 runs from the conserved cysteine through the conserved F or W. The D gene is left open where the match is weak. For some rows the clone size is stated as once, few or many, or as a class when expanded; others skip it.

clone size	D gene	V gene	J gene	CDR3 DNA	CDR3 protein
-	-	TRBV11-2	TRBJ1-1	TGTGCCAGCAGCCCTCTACCCTCTGAAGCTTTCTTT	CASSPLPSEAFF
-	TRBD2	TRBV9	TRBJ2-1	TGTGCCAGCAGCGTCTGGTATAGCGGGGTCTCCTACAATGAGCAGTTCTTC	CASSVWYSGVSYNEQFF
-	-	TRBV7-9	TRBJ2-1	TGTGCCAGCCTGGCCTCCTACAATGAGCAGTTCTTC	CASLASYNEQFF
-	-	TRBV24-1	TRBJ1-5	TGTGCCACCAGTGATATCCGGGGTAGCAATCAGCCCCAGCATTTT	CATSDIRGSNQPQHF
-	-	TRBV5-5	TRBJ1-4	TGTGCCAGCAGCGGTATCGGAGTGACGCTTAATGAAAAACTGTTTTTT	CASSGIGVTLNEKLFF
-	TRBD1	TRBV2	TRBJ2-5	TGTGCCAGCAGGGGGACAGGCGGGGAGACCCAGTACTTC	CASRGTGGETQYF
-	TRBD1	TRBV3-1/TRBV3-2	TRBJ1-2	TGTGCCAGCAGCCAGCAAGGGACAGGGGGCGGAGGAGGCTACACCTTC	CASSQQGTGGGGGYTF
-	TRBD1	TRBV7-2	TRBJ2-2	TGTGCCAGCAGCTCAGGGGGCACCGGGGAGCTGTTTTTT	CASSSGGTGELFF
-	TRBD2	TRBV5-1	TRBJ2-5	TGCGCCAGCAGCTTGAGTGCACTAGCGGGGACTGAGACCCAGTACTTC	CASSLSALAGTETQYF
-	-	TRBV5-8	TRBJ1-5	TGTGCCAGCAGCTTTGGCCCCCCTCAGGCCCAGCATTTT	CASSFGPPQAQHF
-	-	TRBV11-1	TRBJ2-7	TGTGCCAGCAGCGACAGGAAGTCAGACTACGAGCAGTACTTC	CASSDRKSDYEQYF
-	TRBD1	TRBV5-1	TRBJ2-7	TGCGCCAGCAGCTTGAAGACAGGGGGGACCTACGAGCAGTACTTC	CASSLKTGGTYEQYF
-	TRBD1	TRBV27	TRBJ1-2	TGTGCCAGCAGAAGGGACAGGGACTATGGCTACACCTTC	CASRRDRDYGYTF
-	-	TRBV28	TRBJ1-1	TGTGCCAGCAGTTTATTTCGAGGGGGGAACACTGAAGCTTTCTTT	CASSLFRGGNTEAFF
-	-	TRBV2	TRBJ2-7	TGTGCCAGCACCTTCCCCGGGGCCTACGAGCAGTACTTC	CASTFPGAYEQYF
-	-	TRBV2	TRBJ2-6	TGTGCCAGCAGTTGGGCTACTGGGGCCAACGTCCTGACTTTC	CASSWATGANVLTF
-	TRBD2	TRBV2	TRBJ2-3	TGTGCCAGCAGTGAAGGAGGACTAGCGGGGGGGCAAGCAGATACGCAGTATTTT	CASSEGGLAGGQADTQYF
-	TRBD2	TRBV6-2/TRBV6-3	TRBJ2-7	TGTGCCAGCAGTCCCGGGACTAGCGGGGTACTCACCTACGAGCAGTACTTC	CASSPGTSGVLTYEQYF
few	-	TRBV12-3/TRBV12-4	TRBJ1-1	TGTGCCAGCAGTCCTCAGGGGATTGAAGCTTTCTTT	CASSPQGIEAFF
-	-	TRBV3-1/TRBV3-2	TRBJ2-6	TGTGCCAGCAGCCAAACCACAGGGTCTGGGGCCAACGTCCTGACTTTC	CASSQTTGSGANVLTF
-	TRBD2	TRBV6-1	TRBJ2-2	TGTGCCAGCAGTGAATTTTCCGGGGGGACCGGGGAGCTGTTTTTT	CASSEFSGGTGELFF
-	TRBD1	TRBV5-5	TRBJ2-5	TGTGCCAGCAGCCCTACAGGGGCTCCGTCGGAGACCCAGTACTTC	CASSPTGAPSETQYF
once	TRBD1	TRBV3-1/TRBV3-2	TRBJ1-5	TGTGCCAGCGGACAGGGGGCCTATCAGCCCCAGCATTTT	CASGQGAYQPQHF
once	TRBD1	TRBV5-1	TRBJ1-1	TGCGCCAGCAGCCCGGACAGGGGGAACACTGAAGCTTTCTTT	CASSPDRGNTEAFF